This T cell receptor (beta chain) stems from a study of T-cell reconstitution after alpha-beta-depleted transplantation in children. A note on this clonotype: Its antigen is not known.

The trim removed 5 bases at V and 3 bases at J, leaving 5 bases unmatched. Germline loops: CDR1 SGHTA, CDR2 FQGTGA. CDR3 length: 15 amino acids. TCRbeta library construction was performed incorporating unique molecular identifiers. TCRdb redid the calling of the PCR reads with MiXCR, one entry per CDR3 protein. The table records about 300,000 distinct CDR3 sequences, around 10% of them present only once. The study's findings and limits: The origin of alpha-beta T cells about two months after transplant was reportedly several hundred expanded graft clones. One year post-transplant, T-cell counts and diversity were largely derived from T cells produced anew. After transplant, high TCRbeta diversity at day 60 in some patients arose from surviving recipient T cells and thymic progenitors.

The sequencing here drew on PBMCs, taken before TCRalphabeta/CD19-depleted stem cell transplant. The source is a boy under two years old with acute myeloid leukemia, due to receive a stem cell transplant. The rearrangement joins TRBV7-3 to TRBJ2-7; 12 nucleotides agree with TRBD2. In DNA form, the CDR3 reads TGTGCCAGCAGCCCCTCTAGCGGGAGGGTCTACGAGCAGTACTTC. This codes for CASSPSSGRVYEQYF. The full variable domain, with the rest looked up from reference TRBV7-3 and TRBJ2-7, is GAGVSQTPSNKVTEKGKYVELRCDPISGHTALYWYRQSLGQGPEFLIYFQGTGAADDSGLPNDRFFAVRPEGSVSTLKIQRTERGDSAVYLCASSPSSGRVYEQYFGPGTRLTVT.